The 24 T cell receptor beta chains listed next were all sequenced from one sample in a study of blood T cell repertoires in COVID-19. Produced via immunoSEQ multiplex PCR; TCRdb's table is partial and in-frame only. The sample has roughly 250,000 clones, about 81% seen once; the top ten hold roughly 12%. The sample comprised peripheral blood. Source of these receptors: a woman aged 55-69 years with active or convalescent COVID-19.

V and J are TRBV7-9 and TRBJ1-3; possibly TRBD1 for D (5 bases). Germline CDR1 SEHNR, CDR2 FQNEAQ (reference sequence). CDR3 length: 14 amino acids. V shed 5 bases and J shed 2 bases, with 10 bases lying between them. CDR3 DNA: TGTGCCAGCAGCCCCCCGGGGGCTGGAAACACCATATATTTT. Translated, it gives CASSPPGAGNTIYF.

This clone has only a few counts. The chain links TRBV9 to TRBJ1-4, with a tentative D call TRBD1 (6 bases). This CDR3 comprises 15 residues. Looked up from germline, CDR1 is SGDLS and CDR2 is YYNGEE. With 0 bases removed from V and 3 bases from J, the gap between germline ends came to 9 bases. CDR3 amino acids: CASSVEGVANEKLFF. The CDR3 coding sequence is TGTGCCAGCAGCGTAGAGGGGGTAGCTAATGAAAAACTGTTTTTT.

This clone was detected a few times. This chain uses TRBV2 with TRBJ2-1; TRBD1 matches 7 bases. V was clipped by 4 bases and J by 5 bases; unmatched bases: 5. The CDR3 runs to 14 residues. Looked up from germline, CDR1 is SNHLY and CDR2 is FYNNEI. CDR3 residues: CASSATGFNNEQFF. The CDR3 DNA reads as TGTGCCAGCAGTGCGACAGGGTTCAACAATGAGCAGTTCTTC.

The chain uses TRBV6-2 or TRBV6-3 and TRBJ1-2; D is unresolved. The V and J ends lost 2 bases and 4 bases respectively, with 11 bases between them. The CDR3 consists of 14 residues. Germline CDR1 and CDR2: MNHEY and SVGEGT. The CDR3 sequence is CASSYGGLAYGYTF. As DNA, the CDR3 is TGTGCCAGCAGTTACGGCGGGCTCGCCTATGGCTACACCTTC.

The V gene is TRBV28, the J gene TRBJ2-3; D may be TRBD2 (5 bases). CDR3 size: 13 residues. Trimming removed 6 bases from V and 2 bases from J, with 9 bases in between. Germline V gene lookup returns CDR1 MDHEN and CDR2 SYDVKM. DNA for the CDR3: TGTGCCAGCAGCCCCGGGGACACAGATACGCAGTATTTT. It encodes CASSPGDTDTQYF.

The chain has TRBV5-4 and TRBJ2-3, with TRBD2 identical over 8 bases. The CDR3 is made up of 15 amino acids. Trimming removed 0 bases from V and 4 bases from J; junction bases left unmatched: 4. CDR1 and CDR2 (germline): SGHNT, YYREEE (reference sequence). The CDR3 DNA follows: TGTGCCAGCAGCTTGGACGGACTAGCAGCAGATACGCAGTATTTT. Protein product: CASSLDGLAADTQYF.

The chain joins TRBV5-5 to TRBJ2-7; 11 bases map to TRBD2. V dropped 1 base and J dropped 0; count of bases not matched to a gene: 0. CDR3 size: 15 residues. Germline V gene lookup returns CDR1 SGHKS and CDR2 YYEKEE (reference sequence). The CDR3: CASSLTSGGSYEQYF. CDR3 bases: TGTGCCAGCAGCTTGACTAGCGGGGGCTCCTACGAGCAGTACTTC.

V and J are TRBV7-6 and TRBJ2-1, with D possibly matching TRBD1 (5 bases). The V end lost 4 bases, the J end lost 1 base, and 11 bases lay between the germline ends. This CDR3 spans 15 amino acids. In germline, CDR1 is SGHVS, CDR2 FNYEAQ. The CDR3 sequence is CASSSSGISYNEQFF. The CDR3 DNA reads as TGTGCCAGCAGCTCATCAGGGATTTCCTACAATGAGCAGTTCTTC.

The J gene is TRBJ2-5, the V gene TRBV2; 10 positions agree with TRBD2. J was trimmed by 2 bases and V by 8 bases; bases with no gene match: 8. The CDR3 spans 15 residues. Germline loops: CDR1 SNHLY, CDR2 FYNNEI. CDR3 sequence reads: CASQASGGKQETQYF. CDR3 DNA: TGTGCCAGCCAGGCTAGCGGGGGTAAACAAGAGACCCAGTACTTC.

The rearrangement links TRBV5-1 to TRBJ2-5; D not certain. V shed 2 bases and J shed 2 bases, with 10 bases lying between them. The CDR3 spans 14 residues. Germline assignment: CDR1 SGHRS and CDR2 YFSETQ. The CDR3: CASSLQISQETQYF. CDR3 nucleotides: TGCGCCAGCAGCTTACAGATTTCTCAAGAGACCCAGTACTTC.

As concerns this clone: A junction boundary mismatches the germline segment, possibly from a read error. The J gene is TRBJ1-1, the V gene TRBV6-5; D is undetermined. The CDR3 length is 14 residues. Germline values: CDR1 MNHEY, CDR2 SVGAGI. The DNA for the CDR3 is TGTGCCAGCAGTTACGGCATGATGAAGACTGAAGCTTTCTTT. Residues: CASSYGMMKTEAFF.

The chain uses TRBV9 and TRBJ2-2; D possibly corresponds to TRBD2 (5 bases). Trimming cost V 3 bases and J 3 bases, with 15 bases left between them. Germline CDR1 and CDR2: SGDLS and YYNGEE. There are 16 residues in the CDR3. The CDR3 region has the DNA TGTGCCAGCAGCGCGCTAGCCACCCGGGACACCGGGGAGCTGTTTTTT. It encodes CASSALATRDTGELFF.

CDR3 DNA sequence: TGTGCCAGCAGCTTAGCGGCAGGGTGGGACACTGAAGCTTTCTTT. Encoded protein: CASSLAAGWDTEAFF. The chain is built from TRBV7-2 and TRBJ1-1; maybe TRBD1 (5 bases). Trimming took off 0 bases at V and 3 bases at J, with 11 bases between the two ends. There are 15 residues in the CDR3. Looked up from germline, CDR1 is SGHTA and CDR2 is FQGNSA. The full variable domain, rest sourced from reference TRBV7-2 and TRBJ1-1, is GAGVSQSPSNKVTEKGKDVELRCDPISGHTALYWYRQSLGQGLEFLIYFQGNSAPDKSGLPSDRFSAERTGGSVSTLTIQRTQQEDSAVYLCASSLAAGWDTEAFFGQGTRLTVV.

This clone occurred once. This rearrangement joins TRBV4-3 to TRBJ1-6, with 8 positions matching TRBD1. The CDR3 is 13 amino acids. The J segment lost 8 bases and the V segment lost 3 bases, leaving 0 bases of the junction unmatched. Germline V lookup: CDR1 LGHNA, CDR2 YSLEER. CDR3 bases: TGCGCCAGCAGCCAGGACAGGGATTCACCCCTCCACTTT. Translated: CASSQDRDSPLHF.

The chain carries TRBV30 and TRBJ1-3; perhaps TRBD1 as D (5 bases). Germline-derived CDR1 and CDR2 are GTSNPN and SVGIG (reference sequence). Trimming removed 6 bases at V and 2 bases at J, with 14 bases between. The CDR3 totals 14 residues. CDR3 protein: CACQGRAAGNTIYF. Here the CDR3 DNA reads TGTGCCTGCCAAGGCAGGGCGGCTGGAAACACCATATATTTT. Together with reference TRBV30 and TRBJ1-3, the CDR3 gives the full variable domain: SQTIHQWPATLVQPVGSPLSLECTVEGTSNPNLYWYRQAAGRGLQLLFYSVGIGQISSEVPQNLSASRPQDRQFILSSKKLLLSDSGFYLCACQGRAAGNTIYFGEGSWLTVV.

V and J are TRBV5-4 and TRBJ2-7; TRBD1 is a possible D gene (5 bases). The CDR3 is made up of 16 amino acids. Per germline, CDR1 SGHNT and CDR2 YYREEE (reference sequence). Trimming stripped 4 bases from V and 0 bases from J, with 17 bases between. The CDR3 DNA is TGTGCCAGCAGCACCGGGTTTGGGGCCATCTCCTACGAGCAGTACTTC. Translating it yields CASSTGFGAISYEQYF. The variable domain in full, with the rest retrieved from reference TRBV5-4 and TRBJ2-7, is ETGVTQSPTHLIKTRGQQVTLRCSSQSGHNTVSWYQQALGQGPQFIFQYYREEENGRGNFPPRFSGLQFPNYSSELNVNALELDDSALYLCASSTGFGAISYEQYFGPGTRLTVT.

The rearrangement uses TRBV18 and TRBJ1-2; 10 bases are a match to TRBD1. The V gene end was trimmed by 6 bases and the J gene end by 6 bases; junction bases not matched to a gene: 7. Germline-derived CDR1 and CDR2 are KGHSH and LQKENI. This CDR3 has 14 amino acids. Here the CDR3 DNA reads TGTGCCAGCTCCCTGACAGGGGGCGCGGATGGCTACACCTTC. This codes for CASSLTGGADGYTF.

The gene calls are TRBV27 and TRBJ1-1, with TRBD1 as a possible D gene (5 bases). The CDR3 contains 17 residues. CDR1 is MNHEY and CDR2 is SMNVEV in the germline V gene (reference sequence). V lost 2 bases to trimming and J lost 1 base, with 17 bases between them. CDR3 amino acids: CASSLSRGTLRNTEAFF. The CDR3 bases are TGTGCCAGCAGTTTAAGCCGGGGGACCTTGCGGAACACTGAAGCTTTCTTT.

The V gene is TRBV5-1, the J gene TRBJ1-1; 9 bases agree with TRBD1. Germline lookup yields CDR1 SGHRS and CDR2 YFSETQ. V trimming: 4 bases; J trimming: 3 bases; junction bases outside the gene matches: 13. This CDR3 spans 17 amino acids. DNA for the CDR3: TGCGCCAGCAGCCGCGTCCCGGGACAGGGAGCGGACACTGAAGCTTTCTTT. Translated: CASSRVPGQGADTEAFF.

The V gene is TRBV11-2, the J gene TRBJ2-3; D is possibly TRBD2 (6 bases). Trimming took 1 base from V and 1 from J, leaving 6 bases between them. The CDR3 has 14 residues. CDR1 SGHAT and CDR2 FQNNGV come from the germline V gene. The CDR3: CASSLAGGTDTQYF. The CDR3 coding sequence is TGTGCCAGCAGCTTAGCGGGGGGCACAGATACGCAGTATTTT.

As DNA, the CDR3 is TGTGCCAGCAGTTATGGAGGGGGCAAAAAACTGTTTTTT. This encodes CASSYGGGKKLFF. V usage is TRBV6-5 and J usage is TRBJ1-4; 7 bases match TRBD1. Trimming cost V 3 bases and J 9 bases; bases outside gene matches: 4. CDR3 length: 13 amino acids. Germline assignment: CDR1 MNHEY and CDR2 SVGAGI.

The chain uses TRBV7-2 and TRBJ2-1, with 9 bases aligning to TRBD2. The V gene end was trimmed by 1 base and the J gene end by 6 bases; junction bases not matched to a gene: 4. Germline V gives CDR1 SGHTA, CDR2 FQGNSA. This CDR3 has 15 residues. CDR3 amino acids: CASSLVAGGLNEQFF. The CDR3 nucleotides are TGTGCCAGCAGCTTAGTGGCGGGGGGGCTCAATGAGCAGTTCTTC. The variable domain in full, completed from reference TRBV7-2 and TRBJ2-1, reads GAGVSQSPSNKVTEKGKDVELRCDPISGHTALYWYRQSLGQGLEFLIYFQGNSAPDKSGLPSDRFSAERTGGSVSTLTIQRTQQEDSAVYLCASSLVAGGLNEQFFGPGTRLTVL.

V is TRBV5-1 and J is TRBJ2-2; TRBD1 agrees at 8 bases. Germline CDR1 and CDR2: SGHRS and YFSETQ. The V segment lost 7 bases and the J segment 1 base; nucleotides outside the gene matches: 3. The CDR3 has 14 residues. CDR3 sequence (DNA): TGCGCCAGCCAGGGACAGGAGAACACCGGGGAGCTGTTTTTT. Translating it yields CASQGQENTGELFF.

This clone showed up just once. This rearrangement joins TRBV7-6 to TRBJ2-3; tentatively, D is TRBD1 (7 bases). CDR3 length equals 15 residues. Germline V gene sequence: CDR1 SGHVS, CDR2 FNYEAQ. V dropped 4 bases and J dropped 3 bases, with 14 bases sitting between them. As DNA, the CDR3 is TGTGCCAGCAGCTCCAGACAGGGAGGTACAGATACGCAGTATTTT. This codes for CASSSRQGGTDTQYF.